This T cell receptor (beta chain) was sequenced in a study of shared clonotypes between healthy human individuals. Overall study findings and caveats: In general, naive subsets displayed greater estimated richness than memory subsets did.

The CDR3 runs to 14 residues. V dropped 6 bases and J dropped 2 bases, with 14 bases sitting between them. Germline values: CDR1 LNHDA, CDR2 SQIVND (reference sequence). About this clone itself: Its antigen remains unknown.

The assay was immunoSEQ multiplex PCR, and TCRdb's table has in-frame clones only and misses some. Among millions of clones listed, just over 90% were seen once. The rearrangement joins TRBV19 to TRBJ2-7, with D possibly matching TRBD1 (5 bases). The sample taken for sequencing was naive CD4+ T cells sorted from blood. Subset here: CD45RA+ positively selected. The TCR sequence derives from a man between 18 and 29 years old in good health. The CDR3 loop is CASSPETVTYEQYF. The CDR3 region has the DNA TGTGCCAGTAGCCCCGAGACAGTTACCTACGAGCAGTACTTC.